The sequence of this T cell receptor beta chain was determined in a study of blood T cell repertoires in COVID-19. About the research overall: Sites in the United States, Italy and Spain provided acute and convalescent COVID-19 samples.

Individuals aged roughly 18 to 95 years were recruited from approximately 24 US areas. In the authors' methods: Scientists estimated how many nucleated cells there were by amplifying reference gene primers. Sequenced by immunoSEQ multiplex PCR; TCRdb stores in-frame clones only, minus some. V and J calls and clone size are copied from that table; D and trimming were computed from the DNA. Here the sample spans more than 350,000 clones, 87% being singletons. V shed 0 bases and J shed 8 bases, with 8 bases lying between them. CDR3 length: 12 residues. Germline V gives CDR1 SGHDT, CDR2 YYEEEE. The sequence derives from a woman aged 50 to 60 who had recovered from COVID-19. The chain is built from TRBV5-6 and TRBJ1-2; TRBD1 is a possible D gene (5 bases). The specimen sequenced was PBMCs or T cells enriched from blood (not recorded which). In nucleotides, the CDR3 is TGTGCCAGCAGCTTGGCGGGGGAAGGCTACACCTTC. Translated: CASSLAGEGYTF.